Below are 25 T cell receptor beta chains sequenced from a single sample in a study of blood T cells in healthy people across ages. With a J-beta primer mix and a sample-barcoded 5' primer, a second PCR ran roughly 6 to 12 cycles. TCRdb itself ran the 5' RACE reads through MiXCR, one entry per CDR3 protein. Seen here are around 990,000 distinct CDR3 sequences, 35% to 40% observed once, and the top ten hold 10% to 15%. The sequencing sample was made of blood. The source is a man aged 18-30 years in good health.

Only a few counts were recorded for this clonotype. A read error is possible here, since a much larger clone lies one base away. The chain carries TRBV12-3 or TRBV12-4 and TRBJ1-3; no definite D call. The CDR3 is 14 amino acids. The CDR3 region is CASSRLFAGNTTYF. In DNA, the CDR3 is TGTGCCAGCAGTCGCCTCTTCGCTGGAAACACCACATATTTT.

V and J are TRBV5-1 and TRBJ2-3; D gene unclear. The V end was cut by 0 bases, the J end by 1 base, with 6 bases between. Germline loops: CDR1 SGHRS, CDR2 YFSETQ. The CDR3 has 14 residues. As DNA, the CDR3 is TGCGCCAGCAGCTTGGGCAAACGCACAGATACGCAGTATTTT. This gives the protein CASSLGKRTDTQYF.

The CDR3: CASSLAAGELYGYTF. CDR3 nucleotides: TGTGCCAGCAGCTTAGCGGCTGGGGAGCTCTATGGCTACACCTTC. The V call is TRBV7-2, the J call TRBJ1-2; D remains ambiguous. V lost 0 bases, J lost 4 bases, and 12 bases lay in between. Per the germline V gene, CDR1 is SGHTA and CDR2 is FQGNSA. The CDR3 contains 15 residues.

Details on this clonotype: One end of the junction varies from germline; a read error may be responsible. The chain recombines TRBV10-3 with TRBJ1-1; the D is unclear. The CDR3 is 15 residues long. The germline CDR1 and CDR2 sequences are ENHRY and SYGVKD. CDR3: CAISESASGRAEAFF. The CDR3 region has the DNA TGCGCCATCAGTGAGTCCGCCAGCGGGAGGGCTGAAGCTTTCTTT.

This clonotype was observed many times. J is TRBJ2-7 and V is TRBV29-1; unclear D gene. Germline V lookup: CDR1 SQVTM, CDR2 ANQGSEA. Between the trimmed V and J ends, which lost 3 bases and 3 bases, there was a span of 9 bases. The CDR3 has 12 residues. The CDR3 bases are TGCAGCGTTGAGGTCACAGACTACGAGCAGTACTTC. This codes for CSVEVTDYEQYF.

On this clonotype: Sequence at one end of the junction differs from germline and may be a read error. In nucleotides, the CDR3 is TGTGCCAACAGCTATGGGACAGGCTGGCTCGTGGATGGCTACACCTTC. Translated: CANSYGTGWLVDGYTF. The rearrangement joins TRBV5-6 to TRBJ1-2; 8 nucleotides match TRBD1. The CDR3 contains 16 residues. Looked up from germline, CDR1 is SGHDT and CDR2 is YYEEEE.

Points on this clonotype: No conserved phenylalanine or tryptophan ends this CDR3, so it is likely a read error. V usage is TRBV6-5 and J usage is TRBJ1-1; tentatively, D is TRBD1 (5 bases). V was pared by 8 bases and J by 3 bases, with 10 bases between. There are 12 residues in the CDR3. Germline V gene data show CDR1 as MNHEY and CDR2 as SVGAGI. The CDR3: CASVDRYTEAFV. For the CDR3, the DNA is TGTGCCAGCGTAGACAGATACACTGAAGCTTTCGTT.

The chain combines TRBV5-1 with TRBJ1-6; D call uncertain. Germline V lookup: CDR1 SGHRS, CDR2 YFSETQ. This CDR3 contains 14 residues. The ends were cut back, 0 bases at V and 10 bases at J, with 11 bases in the middle. The CDR3 sequence is CASSLAGLGSPLHF. The CDR3 bases are TGCGCCAGCAGCTTGGCTGGGTTGGGATCACCCCTCCACTTT. The variable domain in full, with the rest retrieved from reference TRBV5-1 and TRBJ1-6, is KAGVTQTPRYLIKTRGQQVTLSCSPISGHRSVSWYQQTPGQGLQFLFEYFSETQRNKGNFPGRFSGRQFSNSRSEMNVSTLELGDSALYLCASSLAGLGSPLHFGNGTRLTVT.

This clonotype was picked up a small number of times. J is TRBJ1-5 and V is TRBV9, with D perhaps matching TRBD1 (6 bases). V was trimmed by 0 bases and J by 7 bases, leaving 11 bases between them. Germline V CDR1 and CDR2: SGDLS, YYNGEE. The CDR3 has 14 residues. The CDR3 coding sequence is TGTGCCAGCAGCGTAGGAGGGGGAGCCCAGCCCCAGCATTTT. Translation: CASSVGGGAQPQHF.

There are many counts of this clonotype. The chain has TRBV7-2 and TRBJ2-1; D is possibly TRBD1 (6 bases). This CDR3 contains 16 residues. Trimming shortened V by 1 base and J by 4 bases, and 14 bases separated the two germline ends. Germline V gives CDR1 SGHTA, CDR2 FQGNSA. For the CDR3, the DNA is TGTGCCAGCAGCTTAGGGTTCAGGGGCGATTACAATGAGCAGTTCTTC. Translating gives CASSLGFRGDYNEQFF.

The rearrangement joins TRBV29-1 to TRBJ1-3; 8 bases are shared with TRBD1. In germline, CDR1 is SQVTM, CDR2 ANQGSEA. The CDR3 is 13 amino acids. V shed 7 bases and J 3 bases; nucleotides not matched to a gene: 5. The CDR3 DNA sequence: TGCAGCGCACTCGGACAGGGTGGAAACACCATATATTTT. This codes for CSALGQGGNTIYF.

Concerning this clonotype itself: A junction end diverges from the germline sequence, so it may reflect a read error. The V and J genes are TRBV5-1 and TRBJ2-3; the D gene is possibly TRBD2 (6 bases). The CDR3 is made up of 16 amino acids. The V gene's germline CDR1 is SGHRS and CDR2 YFSETQ. As DNA, the CDR3 is TGCGCCAGCAGCCCTGGAAGCGGGCTTAGCACAGAGACGCAGTATTTT. Amino acid sequence: CASSPGSGLSTETQYF.

The chain links TRBV6-1 to TRBJ2-7, with TRBD1 matching over 7 bases. Trimming at V came to 5 bases and at J to 2 bases, leaving 12 bases not matched to a gene. The CDR3 covers 16 residues. CDR1 and CDR2 from the germline V gene are MNHNS and SASEGT. CDR3 amino acids: CASSPRDSRNTYEQYF. The DNA for the CDR3 is TGTGCCAGCAGTCCACGGGACAGCAGAAATACCTACGAGCAGTACTTC.

The gene calls are TRBV5-1 and TRBJ2-1; 9 nucleotides line up with TRBD2. The trim removed 3 bases at V and 8 bases at J, leaving 9 bases unmatched. This CDR3 comprises 15 residues. Germline-derived CDR1 and CDR2 are SGHRS and YFSETQ. CDR3 residues: CASSSEAGGNDEQFF. The CDR3 DNA reads as TGCGCCAGCAGCTCCGAAGCGGGGGGCAATGATGAGCAGTTCTTC.

The chain carries TRBV3-1 and TRBJ1-5; 8 positions match TRBD1. This CDR3 region has 15 residues. Germline assignment: CDR1 LGHDT and CDR2 YNNKEL (reference sequence). Trimming at V came to 0 bases and at J to 7 bases, leaving 5 bases not matched to a gene. The CDR3 spells CASSQDVRGHQPQHF. CDR3 DNA: TGTGCCAGCAGCCAAGATGTCAGGGGGCACCAGCCCCAGCATTTT.

The V call is TRBV27, the J call TRBJ1-5; possibly TRBD1 for D (5 bases). This CDR3 comprises 13 residues. Germline V CDR1 and CDR2: MNHEY, SMNVEV (reference sequence). V lost 6 bases to trimming and J lost 4 bases, with 10 bases between them. CDR3 in amino acids: CASSDSDNQPQHF. The CDR3 nucleotides are TGTGCCAGCAGCGACAGCGATAATCAGCCCCAGCATTTT.

The V gene is TRBV20-1, the J gene TRBJ2-3; 8 bases are shared with TRBD2. The V segment lost 6 bases and the J segment 1 base; nucleotides outside the gene matches: 9. Germline V gives CDR1 DFQATT, CDR2 SNEGSKA (reference sequence). The CDR3 loop spans 15 amino acids. CDR3 amino acids: CSAPTSVRGTDTQYF. The CDR3 DNA reads as TGCAGTGCCCCGACTAGCGTGAGGGGCACAGATACGCAGTATTTT.

This chain links TRBV7-2 with TRBJ2-5, with D perhaps matching TRBD1 (5 bases). The length of the CDR3 is 12 residues. Germline CDR1 is SGHTA and CDR2 is FQGNSA. V lost 6 bases, J lost 5 bases, and 10 bases lay in between. CDR3 coding DNA: TGTGCCAGCAGGGTAGGGGTGGAGACCCAGTACTTC. Translation: CASRVGVETQYF.

J is TRBJ1-5 and V is TRBV7-2; no reliable D call. V was shortened by 3 bases and J by 3 bases, with 9 bases between the two germline ends. Germline lookup yields CDR1 SGHTA and CDR2 FQGNSA. The CDR3 is 14 residues long. DNA for the CDR3: TGTGCCAGCAGCTTTACGCATAACAATCAGCCCCAGCATTTT. Amino acid sequence: CASSFTHNNQPQHF. Full variable domain (outside the CDR3, taken from reference TRBV7-2 and TRBJ1-5): GAGVSQSPSNKVTEKGKDVELRCDPISGHTALYWYRQSLGQGLEFLIYFQGNSAPDKSGLPSDRFSAERTGGSVSTLTIQRTQQEDSAVYLCASSFTHNNQPQHFGDGTRLSIL.

This clonotype turned up a few times. This rearrangement joins TRBV13 to TRBJ2-1; 7 bases map to TRBD2. The CDR3 is 14 amino acids. V trimming: 0 bases; J trimming: 9 bases; junction bases outside the gene matches: 5. CDR1 is PRHDT and CDR2 is FYEKMQ in the germline V gene (reference sequence). The CDR3 nucleotides read TGTGCCAGCAGCTTAGGAGTAGGGGAGGGTGAGCAGTTCTTC. It encodes CASSLGVGEGEQFF.

This clonotype was detected only a few times. J is TRBJ1-1 and V is TRBV7-8; D is ambiguous. This CDR3 comprises 15 residues. V was clipped by 1 base and J by 4 bases, with 13 bases between them. Germline V gene lookup returns CDR1 SGHVS and CDR2 FQNEAQ. CDR3 nucleotide sequence: TGTGCCAGCAGCTTAGGTACGGTTTATGGCACTGAAGCTTTCTTT. Protein sequence: CASSLGTVYGTEAFF.

This clonotype has only a few counts. V gene TRBV5-1 combines with J gene TRBJ1-6; perhaps TRBD1 as D (6 bases). Germline-derived CDR1 and CDR2 are SGHRS and YFSETQ. V was trimmed by 0 bases and J by 7 bases, leaving 14 bases between them. This CDR3 is built from 16 residues. The CDR3 region has the DNA TGCGCCAGCAGCTTGGGTGCAGGGGTTGGAAATTCACCCCTCCACTTT. This encodes CASSLGAGVGNSPLHF.

This clonotype appeared a single time. This chain uses TRBV3-1 with TRBJ1-6; the D is unclear. Germline loops: CDR1 LGHDT, CDR2 YNNKEL (reference sequence). Trimming left V 8 bases short and J 8 bases short, with 10 bases between. The length of the CDR3 is 12 residues. CDR3 region: CASRVYHSPLHF. The CDR3 DNA is TGTGCCAGCCGTGTTTACCATTCACCCCTCCACTTT.

The chain links TRBV20-1 to TRBJ1-4, with D uncertain. The CDR3 is 14 residues long. The germline V gene has CDR1 DFQATT and CDR2 SNEGSKA (reference sequence). The V end was cut by 5 bases, the J end by 4 bases, with 14 bases between. CDR3 sequence (DNA): TGCAGTGCTTCTTCGGGGTCAATTAATGAAAAACTGTTTTTT. Encoded protein: CSASSGSINEKLFF.

In this sample, this clonotype turned up many times. V is TRBV29-1 and J is TRBJ2-1; D is perhaps TRBD2 (5 bases). Germline CDR1 reads SQVTM; CDR2 reads ANQGSEA. This CDR3 spans 12 amino acids. Trimming removed 1 base from V and 7 bases from J, with 8 bases in between. The CDR3 loop is CSVEGGGNEQFF. In DNA, the CDR3 is TGCAGCGTTGAAGGCGGCGGGAATGAGCAGTTCTTC.